A selection of T cell receptor beta chains follows, all from one sample in a study of CD8+CD57+ T cells in acquired aplastic anemia. From the reads, TCRdb called clonotypes with MiXCR, one entry per CDR3 protein. Among roughly 170,000 distinct CDR3 sequences listed, less than 50% were seen once. Sample: sorted CD4+, CD8+, or CD8+CD57+ T cells (not recorded which) from PBMCs. These receptors all stem from a human donor with aplastic anemia. Both conserved end residues are part of each CDR3. The D gene is left open where the match is weak. Clone size appears in some rows only: once, few, many, or a class for an expanded clone.

j_gene: TRBJ1-6
abundance: .
v_gene: TRBV2
d_gene: .
CDR3aa: CASSYSTAGEAPLHF
CDR3nt: TGTGCCAGCAGTTACTCGACGGCCGGGGAGGCACCCCTCCACTTT

j_gene: TRBJ2-7
abundance: .
v_gene: TRBV11-2
d_gene: TRBD2
CDR3aa: CASSSGLAGASYEQYF
CDR3nt: TGTGCCAGCAGCTCCGGACTAGCGGGGGCCTCCTACGAGCAGTACTTC

j_gene: TRBJ1-1
abundance: once
v_gene: TRBV20-1
d_gene: TRBD1
CDR3aa: CSAPDRGRGDTEAFF
CDR3nt: TGCAGTGCCCCTGACAGGGGGCGCGGGGACACTGAAGCTTTCTTT

j_gene: TRBJ2-1
abundance: .
v_gene: TRBV24-1
d_gene: .
CDR3aa: CATSDLWRGGGDEQSF
CDR3nt: TGCGCCACCAGTGATTTGTGGCGGGGTGGGGGAGATGAGCAGTCCTTC

j_gene: TRBJ2-1
abundance: many
v_gene: TRBV7-2
d_gene: .
CDR3aa: CASSFRPYNEQFF
CDR3nt: TGTGCCAGCAGCTTTCGTCCTTACAATGAGCAGTTCTTC

j_gene: TRBJ1-2
abundance: .
v_gene: TRBV10-3
d_gene: .
CDR3aa: CAISDSKRDGGNYGYTF
CDR3nt: TGTGCCATCAGTGATTCGAAGCGGGACGGTGGTAACTATGGCTACACCTTC

j_gene: TRBJ1-2
abundance: many
v_gene: TRBV5-1
d_gene: .
CDR3aa: CASSLDVNYGYTF
CDR3nt: TGCGCCAGCAGCTTGGACGTCAACTATGGCTACACCTTC

j_gene: TRBJ1-2
abundance: few
v_gene: TRBV6-1
d_gene: TRBD1
CDR3aa: CASIRQGAGGYIF
CDR3nt: TGTGCCAGCATCAGACAGGGGGCGGGAGGCTACATCTTC

j_gene: TRBJ2-7
abundance: few
v_gene: TRBV15
d_gene: .
CDR3aa: CATSRNTGQAGEQYF
CDR3nt: TGTGCCACCAGCAGAAATACGGGACAAGCGGGGGAGCAGTACTTC

j_gene: TRBJ1-2
abundance: .
v_gene: TRBV2
d_gene: .
CDR3aa: CASSLTQRDVSYTF
CDR3nt: TGTGCCAGCAGTTTAACTCAAAGGGACGTTAGCTACACCTTC

j_gene: TRBJ1-2
abundance: .
v_gene: TRBV6-4
d_gene: .
CDR3aa: CASSDTPQAPNYGYTF
CDR3nt: TGTGCCAGCAGTGACACCCCGCAGGCTCCTAACTATGGCTACACCTTC

j_gene: TRBJ2-7
abundance: many
v_gene: TRBV5-5
d_gene: .
CDR3aa: CASSLAHSESGPPQYF
CDR3nt: TGTGCCAGCAGCTTGGCCCACTCTGAGTCCGGTCCCCCGCAGTACTTC

j_gene: TRBJ1-3
abundance: many
v_gene: TRBV13
d_gene: .
CDR3aa: CASRQGPGNTIYF
CDR3nt: TGTGCCAGCAGACAGGGACCCGGAAACACCATATATTTT

j_gene: TRBJ1-5
abundance: .
v_gene: TRBV29-1
d_gene: TRBD1
CDR3aa: CSVGSDRGSQHF
CDR3nt: TGCAGCGTCGGTTCCGACAGGGGGTCCCAGCATTTT

j_gene: TRBJ2-7
abundance: .
v_gene: TRBV5-4
d_gene: TRBD1
CDR3aa: CASSLMGQGPYEQYF
CDR3nt: TGTGCCAGCAGCTTGATGGGACAGGGCCCTTACGAGCAGTACTTC

j_gene: TRBJ2-3
abundance: few
v_gene: TRBV20-1
d_gene: .
CDR3aa: CSARVAAQITDTQYF
CDR3nt: TGCAGTGCTAGAGTTGCCGCCCAAATCACAGATACGCAGTATTTT

j_gene: TRBJ1-5
abundance: .
v_gene: TRBV7-3
d_gene: .
CDR3aa: CASSFGQHF
CDR3nt: TGTGCCAGCAGCTTTGGCCAGCATTTT

j_gene: TRBJ1-2
abundance: .
v_gene: TRBV24-1
d_gene: TRBD1
CDR3aa: CATEAGGGDGYTF
CDR3nt: TGTGCCACTGAAGCAGGAGGGGGCGATGGCTACACCTTC

j_gene: TRBJ1-2
abundance: few
v_gene: TRBV7-2
d_gene: .
CDR3aa: CASSLITFSYTF
CDR3nt: TGTGCCAGCAGCTTGATAACATTTAGCTACACCTTC

j_gene: TRBJ2-7
abundance: .
v_gene: TRBV2
d_gene: TRBD1
CDR3aa: CASSGRTTGLIYEQYF
CDR3nt: TGTGCCAGCAGTGGAAGGACGACAGGGTTGATCTACGAGCAGTACTTC

j_gene: TRBJ1-4
abundance: many
v_gene: TRBV5-5
d_gene: .
CDR3aa: CASSLAAGQGEKLFF
CDR3nt: TGTGCCAGCAGCTTGGCCGCGGGGCAAGGTGAAAAACTGTTTTTT

j_gene: TRBJ1-1
abundance: many
v_gene: TRBV6-1
d_gene: TRBD1
CDR3aa: CASTPQGAANTEAFF
CDR3nt: TGTGCCAGCACCCCACAGGGGGCCGCGAACACTGAAGCTTTCTTT

j_gene: TRBJ1-1
abundance: .
v_gene: TRBV20-1
d_gene: .
CDR3aa: CSATVRDMNTEAFF
CDR3nt: TGCAGTGCTACCGTCCGGGACATGAACACTGAAGCTTTCTTT

j_gene: TRBJ2-1
abundance: .
v_gene: TRBV7-7
d_gene: TRBD2
CDR3aa: CASSPGTSGGNEQFF
CDR3nt: TGTGCTAGCAGCCCCGGGACTAGCGGGGGGAATGAGCAGTTCTTC

j_gene: TRBJ1-4
abundance: .
v_gene: TRBV19
d_gene: .
CDR3aa: CASSIGGEKLFF
CDR3nt: TGTGCCAGTAGTATAGGTGGCGAAAAACTGTTTTTT

j_gene: TRBJ2-7
abundance: .
v_gene: TRBV20-1
d_gene: .
CDR3aa: CSTDSHPSSEQYF
CDR3nt: TGCAGTACGGACTCACACCCTTCGAGTGAGCAGTACTTC

j_gene: TRBJ2-3
abundance: many
v_gene: TRBV20-1
d_gene: TRBD2
CDR3aa: CSASLQRGATTDTQYF
CDR3nt: TGCAGTGCTAGCCTCCAGCGGGGGGCGACCACAGATACGCAGTATTTT

j_gene: TRBJ2-1
abundance: many
v_gene: TRBV20-1
d_gene: TRBD2
CDR3aa: CSASGTSGGANEQFF
CDR3nt: TGCAGTGCTAGTGGGACTAGCGGGGGGGCGAATGAGCAGTTCTTC

j_gene: TRBJ1-4
abundance: .
v_gene: TRBV7-9
d_gene: TRBD1
CDR3aa: CASSSRQGTNEKLFF
CDR3nt: TGTGCCAGCAGCTCTCGACAGGGCACTAATGAAAAACTGTTTTTT

j_gene: TRBJ2-5
abundance: many
v_gene: TRBV27
d_gene: .
CDR3aa: CASSFGVGGTETQYF
CDR3nt: TGTGCCAGCAGTTTTGGGGTTGGGGGGACAGAGACCCAGTACTTC

j_gene: TRBJ2-2
abundance: many
v_gene: TRBV10-3
d_gene: TRBD2
CDR3aa: CAMAPLAGGPGELFF
CDR3nt: TGTGCCATGGCGCCCCTAGCGGGGGGGCCCGGGGAGCTGTTTTTT

j_gene: TRBJ2-5
abundance: .
v_gene: TRBV4-2
d_gene: TRBD2
CDR3aa: CASSQERAGQETQYF
CDR3nt: TGTGCCAGCAGCCAAGAGAGAGCGGGGCAAGAGACCCAGTACTTC

j_gene: TRBJ2-3
abundance: few
v_gene: TRBV28
d_gene: TRBD2
CDR3aa: CASSPYSGGAADTQYF
CDR3nt: TGTGCCAGCAGTCCCTATAGCGGGGGGGCGGCAGATACGCAGTATTTT

j_gene: TRBJ2-3
abundance: few
v_gene: TRBV12-3/TRBV12-4
d_gene: .
CDR3aa: CASSPMAAEGNKITTQYF
CDR3nt: TGTGCCAGCAGTCCCATGGCCGCCGAGGGAAACAAGATAACTACGCAGTATTTT

j_gene: TRBJ2-2
abundance: many
v_gene: TRBV5-1
d_gene: .
CDR3aa: CASSLGQSGGELFF
CDR3nt: TGCGCCAGCAGCTTGGGACAATCCGGCGGGGAGCTGTTTTTT

j_gene: TRBJ1-1
abundance: once
v_gene: TRBV6-1
d_gene: TRBD1
CDR3aa: CASTRTGNTEAFF
CDR3nt: TGTGCCAGCACTCGGACAGGGAACACTGAAGCTTTCTTT

j_gene: TRBJ2-7
abundance: .
v_gene: TRBV20-1
d_gene: .
CDR3aa: CSASPGQRGCEQYF
CDR3nt: TGCAGTGCTAGCCCCGGACAGCGAGGGTGCGAGCAGTACTTC

j_gene: TRBJ2-2
abundance: once
v_gene: TRBV19
d_gene: .
CDR3aa: CASTSSGTRGTGELFF
CDR3nt: TGTGCCAGTACCTCTTCGGGCACGAGAGGGACCGGGGAGCTGTTTTTT

j_gene: TRBJ1-6
abundance: many
v_gene: TRBV7-6
d_gene: TRBD1
CDR3aa: CASSLGARGTGVSSPLHF
CDR3nt: TGTGCCAGCAGCTTGGGGGCCAGAGGGACAGGGGTATCATCACCCCTCCACTTT

j_gene: TRBJ1-4
abundance: few
v_gene: TRBV6-1
d_gene: TRBD1
CDR3aa: CASSEVGGTNEKLFF
CDR3nt: TGTGCCAGCAGTGAAGTAGGGGGCACAAATGAAAAACTGTTTTTT

j_gene: TRBJ1-3
abundance: .
v_gene: TRBV7-2
d_gene: .
CDR3aa: CASSPTGFAGNTIYF
CDR3nt: TGTGCCAGCAGCCCTACAGGGTTCGCTGGAAACACCATATATTTT

j_gene: TRBJ1-4
abundance: many
v_gene: TRBV7-2
d_gene: TRBD1
CDR3aa: CASSSYGQGGSPNEKLFF
CDR3nt: TGTGCCAGCAGCTCCTACGGACAGGGGGGGTCACCTAATGAAAAACTGTTTTTT

j_gene: TRBJ1-5
abundance: few
v_gene: TRBV20-1
d_gene: TRBD1
CDR3aa: CSASGQGKDQPQHF
CDR3nt: TGCAGTGCCTCAGGACAGGGGAAGGATCAGCCCCAGCATTTT

j_gene: TRBJ2-3
abundance: many
v_gene: TRBV6-1
d_gene: .
CDR3aa: CASNRLGPSSTDTQYF
CDR3nt: TGTGCCAGCAACAGACTGGGTCCCTCTAGCACAGATACGCAGTATTTT

j_gene: TRBJ2-2
abundance: many
v_gene: TRBV14
d_gene: .
CDR3aa: CASSLSGAGELFF
CDR3nt: TGTGCCAGCAGCCTGTCAGGGGCCGGGGAGCTGTTTTTT

j_gene: TRBJ1-1
abundance: .
v_gene: TRBV29-1
d_gene: TRBD1
CDR3aa: CSVDVGQGARRNEAFF
CDR3nt: TGCAGCGTTGACGTGGGACAGGGGGCGCGTCGGAATGAAGCTTTCTTT

j_gene: TRBJ1-3
abundance: many
v_gene: TRBV10-3
d_gene: .
CDR3aa: CASTGFSGNTIYF
CDR3nt: TGTGCCTCAACAGGGTTCTCTGGAAACACCATATATTTT

j_gene: TRBJ1-4
abundance: .
v_gene: TRBV7-8
d_gene: .
CDR3aa: CASSQAQQAPNEKLFF
CDR3nt: TGCGCCAGCAGCCAAGCACAACAGGCGCCGAATGAAAAACTGTTTTTT

j_gene: TRBJ2-7
abundance: many
v_gene: TRBV24-1
d_gene: .
CDR3aa: CATSEGGLGNYEQYF
CDR3nt: TGTGCCACCAGTGAGGGGGGACTGGGGAACTACGAGCAGTACTTC

j_gene: TRBJ2-7
abundance: .
v_gene: TRBV2
d_gene: .
CDR3aa: CASIPAYFSYNEQYF
CDR3nt: TGTGCTAGCATACCGGCCTATTTCTCCTACAATGAGCAGTACTTC

j_gene: TRBJ1-5
abundance: .
v_gene: TRBV7-2
d_gene: TRBD1
CDR3aa: CASSRTGGQPQHF
CDR3nt: TGTGCCAGCAGTCGGACAGGCGGGCAGCCCCAGCATTTT

j_gene: TRBJ1-5
abundance: .
v_gene: TRBV2
d_gene: .
CDR3aa: CASSLQTGRGRPQHF
CDR3nt: TGTGCCAGCAGTTTGCAGACCGGCCGGGGGAGGCCCCAGCATTTT

j_gene: TRBJ2-5
abundance: .
v_gene: TRBV7-6
d_gene: .
CDR3aa: CASSAGPRETQYF
CDR3nt: TGTGCCAGCAGCGCGGGACCAAGAGAGACCCAGTACTTC

j_gene: TRBJ2-3
abundance: .
v_gene: TRBV6-1
d_gene: .
CDR3aa: CASMKDNTVTQYF
CDR3nt: TGTGCCAGCATGAAGGACAACACAGTTACGCAGTATTTT

j_gene: TRBJ2-7
abundance: .
v_gene: TRBV6-1
d_gene: .
CDR3aa: CASSSGQILREQYF
CDR3nt: TGTGCCAGCAGCTCCGGACAGATACTACGAGAGCAGTACTTC

j_gene: TRBJ2-7
abundance: .
v_gene: TRBV29-1
d_gene: TRBD2
CDR3aa: CSVDTGGLEQYF
CDR3nt: TGCAGCGTTGACACGGGAGGCCTCGAGCAGTACTTC

j_gene: TRBJ2-5
abundance: many
v_gene: TRBV5-8
d_gene: TRBD2
CDR3aa: CASSFGGDVRETQYF
CDR3nt: TGTGCCAGCAGCTTCGGGGGGGATGTGAGGGAGACCCAGTACTTC